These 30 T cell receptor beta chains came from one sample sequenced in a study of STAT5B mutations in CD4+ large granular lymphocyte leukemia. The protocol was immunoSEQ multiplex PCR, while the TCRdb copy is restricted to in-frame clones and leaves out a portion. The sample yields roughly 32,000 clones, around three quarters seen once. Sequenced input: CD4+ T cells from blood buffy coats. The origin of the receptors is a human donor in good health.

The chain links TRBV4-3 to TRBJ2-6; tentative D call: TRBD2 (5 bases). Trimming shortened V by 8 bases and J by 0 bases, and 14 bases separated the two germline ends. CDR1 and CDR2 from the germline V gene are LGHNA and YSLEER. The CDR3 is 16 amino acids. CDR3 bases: TGCGCCAGCGGACTGGGGTTGCTCTCTGGGGCCAACGTCCTGACTTTC. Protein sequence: CASGLGLLSGANVLTF.

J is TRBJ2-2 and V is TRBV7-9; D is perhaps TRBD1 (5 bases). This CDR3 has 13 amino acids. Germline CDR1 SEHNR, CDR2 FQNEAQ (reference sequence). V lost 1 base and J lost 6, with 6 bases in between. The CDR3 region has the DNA TGTGCCAGCAGCTTAGGGGGCTCCGGGGAGCTGTTTTTT. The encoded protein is CASSLGGSGELFF.

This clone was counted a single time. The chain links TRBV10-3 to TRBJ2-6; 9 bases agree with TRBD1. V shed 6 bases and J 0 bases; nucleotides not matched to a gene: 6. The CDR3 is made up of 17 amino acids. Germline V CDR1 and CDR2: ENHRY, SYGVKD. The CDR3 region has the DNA TGTGCCATCAGCAGAGACAGGGGGGACTCTGGGGCCAACGTCCTGACTTTC. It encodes CAISRDRGDSGANVLTF.

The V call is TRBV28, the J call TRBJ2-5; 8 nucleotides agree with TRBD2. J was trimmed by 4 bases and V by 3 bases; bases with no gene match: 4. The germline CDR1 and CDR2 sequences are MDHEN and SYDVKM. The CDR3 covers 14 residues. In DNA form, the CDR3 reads TGTGCCAGCAGTTTGCCTAGCGGGCGAGAGACCCAGTACTTC. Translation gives CASSLPSGRETQYF.

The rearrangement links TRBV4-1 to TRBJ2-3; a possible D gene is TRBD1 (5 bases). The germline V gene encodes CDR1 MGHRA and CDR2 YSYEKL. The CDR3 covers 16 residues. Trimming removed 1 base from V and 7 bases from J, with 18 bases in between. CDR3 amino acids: CASSQGTRHHMNTQYF. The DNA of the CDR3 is TGCGCCAGCAGCCAAGGGACACGACACCACATGAATACGCAGTATTTT.

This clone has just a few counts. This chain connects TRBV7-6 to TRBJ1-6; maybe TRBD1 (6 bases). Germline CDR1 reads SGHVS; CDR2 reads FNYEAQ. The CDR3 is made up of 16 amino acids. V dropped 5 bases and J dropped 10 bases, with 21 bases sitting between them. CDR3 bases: TGTGCCAGCAGCCTAGGGGGGCGGAATGGATTATCACCCCTCCACTTT. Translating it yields CASSLGGRNGLSPLHF.

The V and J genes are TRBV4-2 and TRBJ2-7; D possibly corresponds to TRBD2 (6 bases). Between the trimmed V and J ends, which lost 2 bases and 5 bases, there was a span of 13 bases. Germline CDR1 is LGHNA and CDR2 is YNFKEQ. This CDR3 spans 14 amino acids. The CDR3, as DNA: TGTGCCAGCAGCCAAATACACGGGACTCACGAGCAGTACTTC. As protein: CASSQIHGTHEQYF.

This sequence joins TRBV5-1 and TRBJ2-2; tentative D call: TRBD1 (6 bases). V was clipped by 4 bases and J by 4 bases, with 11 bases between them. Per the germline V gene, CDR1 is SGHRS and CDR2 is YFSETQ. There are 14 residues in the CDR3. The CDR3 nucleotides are TGCGCCAGCAGCCAACAGGGACCCACCGGGGAGCTGTTTTTT. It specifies CASSQQGPTGELFF.

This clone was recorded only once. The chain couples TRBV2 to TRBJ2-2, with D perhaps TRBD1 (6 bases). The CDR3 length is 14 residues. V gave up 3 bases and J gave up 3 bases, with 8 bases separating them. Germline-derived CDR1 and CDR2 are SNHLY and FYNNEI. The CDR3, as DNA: TGTGCCAGCAGTGACTACAGGGACACCGGGGAGCTGTTTTTT. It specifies CASSDYRDTGELFF.

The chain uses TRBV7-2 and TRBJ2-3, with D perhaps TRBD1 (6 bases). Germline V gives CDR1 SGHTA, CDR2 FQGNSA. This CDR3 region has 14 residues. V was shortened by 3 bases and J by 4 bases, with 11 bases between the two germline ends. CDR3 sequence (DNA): TGTGCCAGCAGCTTCCCTACAGGGCCAGATACGCAGTATTTT. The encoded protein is CASSFPTGPDTQYF.

CDR3 DNA: TGTGCCAGCTCACGAGGGGATTTGACTGAAGCTTTCTTT. Protein: CASSRGDLTEAFF. The V and J genes are TRBV18 and TRBJ1-1; D is perhaps TRBD1 (5 bases). The V end lost 4 bases, the J end lost 5 bases, and 11 bases lay between the germline ends. This CDR3 is built from 13 residues. In germline, CDR1 is KGHSH, CDR2 LQKENI.

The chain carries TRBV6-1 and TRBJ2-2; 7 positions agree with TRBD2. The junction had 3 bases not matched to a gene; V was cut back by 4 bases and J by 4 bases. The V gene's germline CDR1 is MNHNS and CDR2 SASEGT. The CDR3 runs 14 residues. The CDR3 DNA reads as TGTGCCAGCAGTGGGACTAGAAGCACCGGGGAGCTGTTTTTT. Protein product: CASSGTRSTGELFF.

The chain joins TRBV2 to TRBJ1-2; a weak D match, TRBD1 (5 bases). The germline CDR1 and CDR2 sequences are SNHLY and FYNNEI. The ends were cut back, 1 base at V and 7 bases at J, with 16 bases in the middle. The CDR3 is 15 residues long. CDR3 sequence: CASSEGDPLKSGYTF. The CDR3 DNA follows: TGTGCCAGCAGTGAAGGGGACCCGCTGAAATCTGGCTACACCTTC.

CDR3 DNA sequence: TGTGCCAGTAAAGGAGGGCAGGGATCGTGGCAGCCCCAGCATTTT. This translates into CASKGGQGSWQPQHF. The genes are TRBV19 and TRBJ1-5; tentatively, D is TRBD1 (5 bases). The V end lost 7 bases, the J end lost 7 bases, and 20 bases lay between the germline ends. CDR3 length: 15 residues. CDR1 is LNHDA and CDR2 is SQIVND in the germline V gene (reference sequence).

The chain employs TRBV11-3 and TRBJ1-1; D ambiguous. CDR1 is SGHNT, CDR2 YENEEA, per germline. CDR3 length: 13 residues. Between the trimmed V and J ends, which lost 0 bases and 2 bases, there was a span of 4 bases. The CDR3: CASSLEGNTEAFF. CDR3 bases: TGTGCCAGCAGCTTAGAAGGTAACACTGAAGCTTTCTTT.

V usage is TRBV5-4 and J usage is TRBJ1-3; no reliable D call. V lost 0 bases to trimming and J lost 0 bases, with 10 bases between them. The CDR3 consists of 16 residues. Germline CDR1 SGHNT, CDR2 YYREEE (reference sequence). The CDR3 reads CASSLGSGASGNTIYF. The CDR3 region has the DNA TGTGCCAGCAGCTTGGGCAGCGGAGCCTCTGGAAACACCATATATTTT. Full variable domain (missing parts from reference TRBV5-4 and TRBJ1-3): ETGVTQSPTHLIKTRGQQVTLRCSSQSGHNTVSWYQQALGQGPQFIFQYYREEENGRGNFPPRFSGLQFPNYSSELNVNALELDDSALYLCASSLGSGASGNTIYFGEGSWLTVV.

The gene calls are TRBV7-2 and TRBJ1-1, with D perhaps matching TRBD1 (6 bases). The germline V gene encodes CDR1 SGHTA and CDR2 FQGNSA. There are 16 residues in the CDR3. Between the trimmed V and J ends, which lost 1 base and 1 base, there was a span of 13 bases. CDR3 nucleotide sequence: TGTGCCAGCAGCTTAGTTGGCCCCAGGGGGAACACTGAAGCTTTCTTT. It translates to CASSLVGPRGNTEAFF.

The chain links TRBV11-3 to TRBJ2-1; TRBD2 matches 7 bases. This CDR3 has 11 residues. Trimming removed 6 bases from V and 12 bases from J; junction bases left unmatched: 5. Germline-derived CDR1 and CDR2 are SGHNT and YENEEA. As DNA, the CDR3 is TGTGCCAGCAGTCATGGGGGGGGGCAGTTCTTC. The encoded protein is CASSHGGGQFF.

CDR3 sequence (DNA): TGTGCCAGCACCCCCGCACACAATAATGAAAAACTGTTTTTT. Its protein is CASTPAHNNEKLFF. V and J are TRBV4-2 and TRBJ1-4; D uncertain. Per the germline V gene, CDR1 is LGHNA and CDR2 is YNFKEQ. V lost 7 bases, J lost 4 bases, and 13 bases lay in between. The CDR3 sequence is 14 residues long.

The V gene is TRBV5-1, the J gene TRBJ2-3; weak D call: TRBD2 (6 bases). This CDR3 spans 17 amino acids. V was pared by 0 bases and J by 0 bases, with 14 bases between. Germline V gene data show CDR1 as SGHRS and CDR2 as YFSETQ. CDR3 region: CASSLVRGTTSTDTQYF. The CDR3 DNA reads TGCGCCAGCAGCTTGGTGCGGGGCACAACTAGCACAGATACGCAGTATTTT.

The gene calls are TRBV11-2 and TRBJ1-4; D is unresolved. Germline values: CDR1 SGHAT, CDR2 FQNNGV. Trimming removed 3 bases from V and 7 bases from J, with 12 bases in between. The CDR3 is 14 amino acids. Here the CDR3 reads CASSFNPSGEKLFF. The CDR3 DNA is TGTGCCAGCAGCTTCAACCCCTCGGGTGAAAAACTGTTTTTT.

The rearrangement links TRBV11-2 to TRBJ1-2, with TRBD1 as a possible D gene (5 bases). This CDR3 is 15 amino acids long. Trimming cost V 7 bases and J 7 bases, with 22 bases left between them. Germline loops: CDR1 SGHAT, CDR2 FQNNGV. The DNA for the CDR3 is TGTGCCAGCATCGCGATGCCGGGAGGGAGGGGTGGCTACACCTTC. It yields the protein CASIAMPGGRGGYTF.

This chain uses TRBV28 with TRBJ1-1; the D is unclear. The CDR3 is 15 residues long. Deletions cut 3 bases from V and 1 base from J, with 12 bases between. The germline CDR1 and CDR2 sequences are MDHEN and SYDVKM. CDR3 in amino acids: CASSFLVRRNTEAFF. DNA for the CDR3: TGTGCCAGCAGTTTTTTAGTAAGGAGGAACACTGAAGCTTTCTTT.

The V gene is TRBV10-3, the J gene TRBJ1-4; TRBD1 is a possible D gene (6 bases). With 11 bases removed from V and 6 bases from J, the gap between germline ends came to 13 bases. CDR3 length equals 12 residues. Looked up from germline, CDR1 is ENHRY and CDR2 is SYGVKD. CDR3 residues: CASQGLDEKLFF. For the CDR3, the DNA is TGTGCCTCACAGGGCTTGGATGAAAAACTGTTTTTT.

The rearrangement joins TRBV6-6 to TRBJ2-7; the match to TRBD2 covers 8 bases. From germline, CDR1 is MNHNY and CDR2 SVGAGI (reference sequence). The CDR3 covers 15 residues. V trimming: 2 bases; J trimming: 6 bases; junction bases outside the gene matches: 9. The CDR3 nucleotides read TGTGCCAGCAGTTACCGGGGTAGCGGGGTTTCCGAGCAGTACTTC. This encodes CASSYRGSGVSEQYF.

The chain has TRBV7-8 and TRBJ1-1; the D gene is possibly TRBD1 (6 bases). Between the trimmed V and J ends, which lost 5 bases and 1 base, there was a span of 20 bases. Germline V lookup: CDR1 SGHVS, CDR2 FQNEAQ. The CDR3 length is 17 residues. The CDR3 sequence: CASSRNRVGGRNTEAFF. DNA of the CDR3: TGTGCCAGCAGCCGGAACAGGGTGGGGGGGAGGAACACTGAAGCTTTCTTT.

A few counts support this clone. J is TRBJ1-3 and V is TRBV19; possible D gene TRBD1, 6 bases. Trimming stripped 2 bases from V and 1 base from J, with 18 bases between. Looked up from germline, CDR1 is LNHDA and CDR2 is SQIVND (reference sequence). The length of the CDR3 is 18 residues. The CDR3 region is CASSIMGAGDGSGNTIYF. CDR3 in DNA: TGTGCCAGTAGTATAATGGGCGCAGGGGACGGATCTGGAAACACCATATATTTT.

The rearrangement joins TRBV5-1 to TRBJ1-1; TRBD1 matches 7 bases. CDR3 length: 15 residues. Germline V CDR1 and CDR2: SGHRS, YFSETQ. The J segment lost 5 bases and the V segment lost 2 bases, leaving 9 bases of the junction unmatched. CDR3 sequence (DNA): TGCGCCAGCAGCTTCAGGGGGTCTGAGAGGACTGAAGCTTTCTTT. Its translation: CASSFRGSERTEAFF.

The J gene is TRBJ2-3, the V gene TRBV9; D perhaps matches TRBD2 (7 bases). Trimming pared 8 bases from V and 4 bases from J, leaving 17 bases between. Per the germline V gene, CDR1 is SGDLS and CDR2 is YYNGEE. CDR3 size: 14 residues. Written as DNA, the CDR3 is TGTGCCAGGGCTTGGAGGGGGGGCCCAGATACGCAGTATTTT. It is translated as CARAWRGGPDTQYF.

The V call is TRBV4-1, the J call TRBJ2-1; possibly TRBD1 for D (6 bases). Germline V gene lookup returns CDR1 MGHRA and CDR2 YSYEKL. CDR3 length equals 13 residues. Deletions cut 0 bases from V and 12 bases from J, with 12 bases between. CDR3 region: CASSQDQGYAQFF. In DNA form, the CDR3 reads TGCGCCAGCAGCCAAGATCAGGGGTATGCGCAGTTCTTC.